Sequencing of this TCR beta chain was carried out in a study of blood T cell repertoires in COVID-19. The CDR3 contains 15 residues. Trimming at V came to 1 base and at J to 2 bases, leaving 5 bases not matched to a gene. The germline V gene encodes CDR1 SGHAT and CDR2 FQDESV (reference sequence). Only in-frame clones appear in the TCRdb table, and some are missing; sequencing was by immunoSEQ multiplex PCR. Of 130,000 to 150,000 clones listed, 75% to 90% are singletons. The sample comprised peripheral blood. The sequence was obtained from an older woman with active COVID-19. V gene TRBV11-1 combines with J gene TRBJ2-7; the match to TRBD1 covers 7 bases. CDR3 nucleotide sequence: TGTGCCAGCAGCTTAGACAGGGGCCCTACCTACGAGCAGTACTTC. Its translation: CASSLDRGPTYEQYF.